The 5 T cell receptor beta chains below come from one sample, sequenced in a study of shared clonotypes between healthy human individuals. Clones were read by immunoSEQ multiplex PCR, and TCRdb kept only the in-frame ones, dropping some. The sample contains 2 million to 2.5 million clones, 85% to 95% of which appear only once. The sequenced sample was naive CD4+ T cells from PBMCs. The sample's subset: CD45RA+ positively selected. These receptors came from a man aged 18 to 29 in good health. Some clones in this sample may be carry-over from other donors' samples.

The chain links TRBV18 to TRBJ2-5; TRBD1 might be the D (6 bases). The CDR3 is 13 residues long. Germline loops: CDR1 KGHSH, CDR2 LQKENI. V was pared by 10 bases and J by 4 bases, with 16 bases between. CDR3 residues: CATQISTGETQYF. CDR3 nucleotide sequence: TGTGCCACCCAGATATCGACAGGAGAGACCCAGTACTTC.

V and J are TRBV10-1 and TRBJ2-1; D perhaps matches TRBD2 (6 bases). Germline V CDR1 and CDR2: WNHNN, SYGVQD (reference sequence). The V end lost 3 bases, the J end lost 8 bases, and 14 bases lay between the germline ends. The CDR3 covers 14 residues. CDR3 residues: CASSDATSSDEQFF. CDR3 in DNA: TGCGCCAGCAGTGACGCTACCTCTAGCGATGAGCAGTTCTTC.

This chain uses TRBV11-3 with TRBJ2-1, with D unresolved. Trimming took off 2 bases at V and 3 bases at J, with 8 bases between the two ends. CDR1 and CDR2 (germline): SGHNT, YENEEA. CDR3 size: 14 residues. CDR3 DNA: TGTGCCAGCAGCTTAAGTGCACTCTACAATGAGCAGTTCTTC. It is translated as CASSLSALYNEQFF. The variable domain in full, with the rest retrieved from reference TRBV11-3 and TRBJ2-1, is EAGVVQSPRYKIIEKKQPVAFWCNPISGHNTLYWYLQNLGQGPELLIRYENEEAVDDSQLPKDRFSAERLKGVDSTLKIQPAELGDSAVYLCASSLSALYNEQFFGPGTRLTVL.

CDR3 nucleotides: TGTGCCAGCAGTTTTGGTCCCGCCGAGCAGTACTTC. As protein: CASSFGPAEQYF. This rearrangement joins TRBV28 to TRBJ2-7; D is ambiguous. The germline V and J ends were trimmed by 3 bases and 6 bases, with 9 bases remaining between them. The CDR3 extends over 12 amino acids. Germline CDR1 and CDR2: MDHEN and SYDVKM.

The V and J genes are TRBV28 and TRBJ2-7, with a tentative D call TRBD2 (6 bases). Trimming shortened V by 8 bases and J by 4 bases, and 15 bases separated the two germline ends. Germline V lookup: CDR1 MDHEN, CDR2 SYDVKM. This CDR3 spans 13 amino acids. CDR3 amino acids: CASYLTGAYEQYF. For the CDR3, the DNA is TGTGCCAGCTACTTGACGGGAGCATACGAGCAGTACTTC.